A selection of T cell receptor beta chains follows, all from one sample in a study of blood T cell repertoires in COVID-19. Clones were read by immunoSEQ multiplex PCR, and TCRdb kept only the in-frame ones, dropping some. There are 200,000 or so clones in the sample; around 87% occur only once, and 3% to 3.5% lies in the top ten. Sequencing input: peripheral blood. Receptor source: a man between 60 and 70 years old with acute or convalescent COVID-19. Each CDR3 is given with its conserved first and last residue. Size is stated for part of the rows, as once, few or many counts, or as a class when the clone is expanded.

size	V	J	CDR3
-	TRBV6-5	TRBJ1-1	CASRVDNSNTEAFF
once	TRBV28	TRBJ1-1	CASSRGGGGTEAFF
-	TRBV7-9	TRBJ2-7	CASSSGQTYEQYF
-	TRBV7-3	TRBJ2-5	CASSRDRGETQYF
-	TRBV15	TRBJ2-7	CATSAARGQTYEQYF
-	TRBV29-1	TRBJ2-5	CSADLSGQQETQYF
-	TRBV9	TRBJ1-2	CASSASGTGKGSGGYTF
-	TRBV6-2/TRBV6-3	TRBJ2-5	CASSDGLAGAQETQYF
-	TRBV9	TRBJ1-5	CASSVGQGGNQPQHF
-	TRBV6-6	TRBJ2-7	CASSYSGRGTNEQYF
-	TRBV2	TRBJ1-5	CAGRTGLVGNQPQHF
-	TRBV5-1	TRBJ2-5	CASSLFGVAGGLETQYF
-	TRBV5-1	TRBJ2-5	CASSGGTGGYQETQYF
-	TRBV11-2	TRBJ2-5	CASSLDSAYQETQYF
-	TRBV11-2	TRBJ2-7	CASSPTSGGPYEQYF
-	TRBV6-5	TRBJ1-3	CASSSGQTGNTIYF
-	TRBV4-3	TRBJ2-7	CASSQVQGYEQYF
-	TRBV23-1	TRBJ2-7	CASSQTGTGPYEQYF
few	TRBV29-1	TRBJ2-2	CSGSVTGELFF
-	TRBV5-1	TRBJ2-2	CASSSTGLGELFF
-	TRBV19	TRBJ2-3	CASSKPTPSGHSGTDTQYF
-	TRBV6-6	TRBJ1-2	CASTDRNYGYTF
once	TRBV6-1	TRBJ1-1	CASSETFSGPGTEAFF
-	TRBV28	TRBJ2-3	CASSGLAGTDTQYF
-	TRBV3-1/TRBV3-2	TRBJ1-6	CASSPKGAGGGNSPLHF
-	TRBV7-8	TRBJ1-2	CASSARQGVGEMYGYTF